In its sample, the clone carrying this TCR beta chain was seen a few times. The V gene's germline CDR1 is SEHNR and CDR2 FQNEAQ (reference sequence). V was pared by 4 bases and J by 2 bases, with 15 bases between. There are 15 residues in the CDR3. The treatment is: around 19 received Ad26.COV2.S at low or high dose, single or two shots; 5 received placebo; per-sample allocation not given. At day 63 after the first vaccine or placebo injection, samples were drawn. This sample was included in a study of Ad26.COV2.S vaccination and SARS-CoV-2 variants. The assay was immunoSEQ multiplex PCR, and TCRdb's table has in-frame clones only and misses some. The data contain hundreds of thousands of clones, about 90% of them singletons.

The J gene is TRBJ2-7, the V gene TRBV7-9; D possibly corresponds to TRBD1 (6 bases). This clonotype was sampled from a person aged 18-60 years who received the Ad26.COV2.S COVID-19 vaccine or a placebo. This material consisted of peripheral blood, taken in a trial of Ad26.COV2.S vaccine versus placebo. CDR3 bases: TGTGCCAGCAGCTCCCGGACAGATCCTACCTACGAGCAGTACTTC. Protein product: CASSSRTDPTYEQYF. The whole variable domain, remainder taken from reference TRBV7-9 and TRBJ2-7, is DTGVSQNPRHKITKRGQNVTFRCDPISEHNRLYWYRQTLGQGPEFLTYFQNEAQLEKSRLLSDRFSAERPKGSFSTLEIQRTEQGDSAMYLCASSSRTDPTYEQYFGPGTRLTVT.